This T cell receptor beta chain was identified in a study of OX40 agonist ivuxolimab in advanced cancers. Turning to the study itself: Dose-escalation patients' cancers were hepatocellular carcinoma, melanoma, renal cell or head and neck cancer. Earlier anti-PD-1, anti-PD-L1 or anti-CTLA-4 therapy was permitted; roughly 37% had received some. Study conclusions and caveats: The average count of expanded clones was higher among CD8+ T cells than among CD4+.

To note about this clone: Its specificity is unknown.

Profiled with immunoSEQ multiplex PCR; TCRdb holds only in-frame clones, not every one. This sample has tens of thousands of clones, with 85% to 95% found just once. Baseline, cycle 4 day 1, and cycle 7 day 1 were the blood sampling points. The TCR comes from an adult with an advanced solid tumor such as melanoma, head and neck, liver or kidney cancer. The sequencing used CD4+ or CD8+ T cells sorted from blood, collected in a trial of the OX40 agonist ivuxolimab.

CDR3 region: CASSQAPYEQYF. CDR3 sequence (DNA): TGTGCCAGCAGCCAAGCCCCGTACGAGCAGTACTTC. This sequence joins TRBV7-9 and TRBJ2-7; D is unclear. This CDR3 comprises 12 residues. The germline V gene has CDR1 SEHNR and CDR2 FQNEAQ (reference sequence). The V and J ends lost 5 bases and 4 bases respectively, with 9 bases between them.